This TCR beta chain was retrieved from a study of T cell changes during pregnancy in multiple sclerosis. The CDR3 has 17 amino acids. Losses at the gene ends were 0 bases for V and 5 bases for J; bases not matched to a gene: 11. CDR1 is SGHTS and CDR2 is YDEGEE in the germline V gene. Sequencing used immunoSEQ multiplex PCR; TCRdb keeps in-frame clones, though not all of them. The table lists 40,000 to 60,000 clones, approximately 90% of them singletons. The receptor was isolated from a female donor with multiple sclerosis, enrolled in a pregnancy study. V usage is TRBV5-8 and J usage is TRBJ2-1; 7 bases are a match to TRBD2. Sample: CD8+ T cells from peripheral blood mononuclear cells, taken after pregnancy. The CDR3 reads CASSLGSGSGVNNEQFF. Here the CDR3 DNA reads TGTGCCAGCAGCTTGGGGTCTGGGAGCGGGGTTAACAATGAGCAGTTCTTC.